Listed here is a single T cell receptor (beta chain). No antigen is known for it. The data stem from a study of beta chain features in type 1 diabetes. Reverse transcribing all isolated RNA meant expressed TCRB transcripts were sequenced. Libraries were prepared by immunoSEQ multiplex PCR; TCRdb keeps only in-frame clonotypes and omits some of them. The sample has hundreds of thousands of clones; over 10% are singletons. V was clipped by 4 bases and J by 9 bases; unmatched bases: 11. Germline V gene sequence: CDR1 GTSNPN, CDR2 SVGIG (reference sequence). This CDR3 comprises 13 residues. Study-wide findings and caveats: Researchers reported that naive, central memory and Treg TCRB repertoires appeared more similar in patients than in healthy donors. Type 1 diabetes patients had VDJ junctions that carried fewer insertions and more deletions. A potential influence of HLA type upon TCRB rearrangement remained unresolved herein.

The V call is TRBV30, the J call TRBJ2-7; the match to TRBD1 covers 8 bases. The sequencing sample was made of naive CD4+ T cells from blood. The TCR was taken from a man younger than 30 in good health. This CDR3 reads CAWIGTGPRAQYF. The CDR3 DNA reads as TGTGCCTGGATCGGGACAGGCCCCAGAGCGCAGTACTTC.